This TCR beta chain was retrieved from a study of T cell responses to AZD1222 COVID-19 vaccine. The table came from immunoSEQ multiplex PCR; TCRdb's copy has only in-frame clones and leaves some out. This table holds some 150,000 clones, approximately 85% found once. Germline loops: CDR1 MNHEY, CDR2 SMNVEV (reference sequence). The CDR3 sequence is 21 residues long. The V gene lost 2 bases and the J gene lost 3 bases, with 31 bases spanning the gap. The table lists this clone with a count of one. Its specificity is unknown. General observations from the study: Donor demographics were predominantly white British with a female majority; clonal diversity may be underestimated.

The sequencing used peripheral blood, collected on day 0 of MenACWY control vaccination. The V and J genes are TRBV27 and TRBJ1-2; D is perhaps TRBD1 (5 bases). This TCR derives from an adult in good health. The CDR3 sequence is CASSLRVQARYFPVGYYGYTF. For the CDR3, the DNA is TGTGCCAGCAGTTTAAGGGTACAGGCGCGATATTTCCCAGTGGGGTACTATGGCTACACCTTC.